Below, 16 T cell receptor beta chains from the same sample are listed, as sequenced in a study of molecular identifiers for immune sequencing clone quantification. Via MiXCR, TCRdb re-called the PCR reads, giving one row per CDR3 protein. Among under 650,000 distinct CDR3 sequences, nearly 20% were seen once, and the ten largest hold 0.75% to 0.95%. The specimen was naive CD8+ T cells from blood, with Jurkat cell RNA spiked in. Described subset: FACS-sorted CD8+CD4-CCR7+CD45RA+ naive T cells. These receptors were taken from a human donor in good health. Some libraries in this study had Jurkat cell RNA spiked in.

Concerning this clonotype: A much larger clone differs by one base, so this may be a read error. The chain recombines TRBV14 with TRBJ2-3; perhaps TRBD2 as D (6 bases). The germline V gene encodes CDR1 SGHDN and CDR2 FVKESK. The CDR3 extends over 17 amino acids. CDR3 sequence reads: CASSQGPLRERADMQYF. The CDR3 region has the DNA TGTGCCAGCAGCCAAGGGCCGCTCAGGGAGCGGGCAGATATGCAGTATTTT.

This clonotype was seen a handful of times. The chain employs TRBV24-1 and TRBJ2-1, with D maybe TRBD1 (6 bases). Trimming pared 9 bases from V and 4 bases from J, leaving 12 bases between. Germline V gene sequence: CDR1 KGHDR, CDR2 SFDVKD. The CDR3 has 13 residues. The CDR3 loop reads CATGTSDYNEQFF. For the CDR3, the DNA is TGTGCCACCGGGACAAGCGATTACAATGAGCAGTTCTTC.

This clonotype was observed a single time. A read error is possible here, since a much larger clone lies one base away. The conserved phenylalanine or tryptophan normally closing the CDR3 is absent here, so this likely arose from a read error. The chain links TRBV9 to TRBJ1-2; tentatively, D is TRBD1 (5 bases). The CDR3 has 14 amino acids. From germline, CDR1 is SGDLS and CDR2 YYNGEE. With 0 bases removed from V and 8 bases from J, the gap between germline ends came to 14 bases. CDR3 in DNA: TGTGCCAGCAGCGTAGTTGAACAGGCAGGGGGCTACACCCTC. Amino acid sequence: CASSVVEQAGGYTL.

In this sample, this clonotype turned up many times. The chain recombines TRBV4-1 with TRBJ2-7; D is perhaps TRBD1 or TRBD2 (5 bases each). CDR3 size: 13 residues. Germline assignment: CDR1 MGHRA and CDR2 YSYEKL. The germline V and J ends were trimmed by 3 bases and 8 bases, with 14 bases remaining between them. CDR3 loop: CASSHLISGQQYF. The CDR3 DNA sequence: TGCGCCAGCAGCCACCTCATATCGGGGCAGCAGTACTTC.

This clonotype was recorded at least ten times. The chain combines TRBV4-1 with TRBJ2-1; D is ambiguous. The germline gives CDR1 MGHRA, CDR2 YSYEKL. The V end was cut by 4 bases, the J end by 4 bases, with 14 bases between. This CDR3 comprises 15 residues. The CDR3 protein is CASSPLAQAYNEQFF. As DNA, the CDR3 is TGCGCCAGCAGCCCTCTTGCGCAGGCGTACAATGAGCAGTTCTTC.

There are many counts of this clonotype. V is TRBV7-9 and J is TRBJ2-5; 10 nucleotides align to TRBD2. Trimming cost V 5 bases and J 0 bases; bases outside gene matches: 9. Germline V CDR1 and CDR2: SEHNR, FQNEAQ (reference sequence). The CDR3 has 17 amino acids. The CDR3 sequence is CASSHARGLADQETQYF. The CDR3 DNA reads TGTGCCAGCAGCCACGCCCGAGGACTAGCGGACCAAGAGACCCAGTACTTC.

About this clonotype itself: A read error is possible here, since a much larger clone lies one base away. This chain connects TRBV6-2 or TRBV6-3 to TRBJ2-5; D is unresolved. Germline-derived CDR1 and CDR2 are MNHEY and SVGEGT. The CDR3 extends over 13 amino acids. The CDR3 loop reads CACSYPFEETQYF. CDR3 DNA sequence: TGTGCCTGCAGTTACCCGTTCGAAGAGACCCAGTACTTC.

This clonotype appeared many times. The chain has TRBV7-9 and TRBJ2-5, with 8 bases matching TRBD2. The CDR3 extends over 14 amino acids. The trim removed 4 bases at V and 10 bases at J, leaving 11 bases unmatched. Germline V gene lookup returns CDR1 SEHNR and CDR2 FQNEAQ (reference sequence). In DNA, the CDR3 is TGTGCCAGCAGCTATAGCGGGAATTCCCTCATCCAGTACTTC. Protein sequence: CASSYSGNSLIQYF.

The CDR3 is CASSLLRLDEQYF. In nucleotides, the CDR3 is TGTGCCAGCAGCCTGCTAAGGCTGGATGAGCAGTACTTC. The rearrangement uses TRBV11-2 and TRBJ2-7, with D hard to call. Germline values: CDR1 SGHAT, CDR2 FQNNGV. The length of the CDR3 is 13 residues. Trimming cost V 5 bases and J 7 bases, with 15 bases left between them.

In its sample, this clonotype was seen many times. This rearrangement joins TRBV14 to TRBJ2-7; 11 nucleotides line up with TRBD1. Germline CDR1 SGHDN, CDR2 FVKESK. The CDR3 is 15 amino acids. Losses at the gene ends were 6 bases for V and 3 bases for J; bases not matched to a gene: 7. The CDR3 region has the DNA TGTGCCAGCAGTCAACTCGGGACAGGGGGCTACGAGCAGTACTTC. Translating gives CASSQLGTGGYEQYF.

A word on this clonotype: The junction and the germline gene differ at one end; a read error may be behind it. The chain uses TRBV20-1 and TRBJ2-5; D possibly corresponds to TRBD1 (7 bases). CDR1 DFQATT and CDR2 SNEGSKA come from the germline V gene (reference sequence). There are 12 residues in the CDR3. The CDR3 sequence is CGAGGLQETQYF. The CDR3 DNA sequence: TGCGGTGCAGGGGGACTGCAAGAGACCCAGTACTTC.

There are many counts of this clonotype. The chain combines TRBV7-9 with TRBJ2-2, with D hard to call. The CDR3 length is 14 residues. Germline CDR1 is SEHNR and CDR2 is FQNEAQ (reference sequence). Between the trimmed V and J ends, which lost 0 bases and 3 bases, there was a span of 5 bases. This CDR3 is CASSLAEYTGELFF. The CDR3 DNA is TGTGCCAGCAGCTTAGCAGAATACACCGGGGAGCTGTTTTTT.

The V and J genes are TRBV7-3 and TRBJ2-7; 7 nucleotides match TRBD1. Per germline, CDR1 SGHTA and CDR2 FQGTGA. The CDR3 extends over 18 amino acids. V trimming: 7 bases; J trimming: 0 bases; junction bases outside the gene matches: 18. CDR3 sequence reads: CASTIHHSGTEDSYEQYF. The CDR3 DNA follows: TGTGCCAGCACCATCCACCACTCCGGGACAGAAGACTCCTACGAGCAGTACTTC.

This clonotype came up many times. The chain combines TRBV27 with TRBJ2-3; 7 nucleotides align to TRBD2. CDR3 size: 17 residues. Unmatched junction bases numbered 10, after V lost 2 bases and J lost 2 bases. Germline CDR1 is MNHEY and CDR2 is SMNVEV (reference sequence). Here the CDR3 DNA reads TGTGCCAGCAGTTTACTTCTGCCGGGAGGCCCCACAGATACGCAGTATTTT. This translates into CASSLLLPGGPTDTQYF.

The genes are TRBV19 and TRBJ2-7, with 7 positions matching TRBD1. The germline V gene encodes CDR1 LNHDA and CDR2 SQIVND (reference sequence). This CDR3 region has 15 residues. J gave up 6 bases and V 2 bases, and 10 bases lay outside the gene matches. CDR3: CASSILVGGFSEQYF. CDR3 in DNA: TGTGCCAGTAGTATATTGGTAGGGGGCTTTTCCGAGCAGTACTTC.

This clonotype was observed many times. CDR3 protein: CASSPGDHADYQETQYF. CDR3 DNA: TGTGCCAGCAGTCCCGGGGATCACGCGGACTACCAAGAGACCCAGTACTTC. The chain links TRBV6-5 to TRBJ2-5; maybe TRBD2 (5 bases). Per the germline V gene, CDR1 is MNHEY and CDR2 is SVGAGI. This CDR3 is built from 17 residues. Trimming cost V 5 bases and J 0 bases, with 19 bases left between them.